This paragraph reports one T cell receptor beta chain. The entry originates in a study of fetal regulatory T cell absence and autoimmunity. The assay was immunoSEQ multiplex PCR, and TCRdb's table has in-frame clones only and misses some. The table shows roughly 95,000 clones, with 72% occurring only once. The germline V gene encodes CDR1 MNHNY and CDR2 SVGAGI (reference sequence). Trimming shortened V by 3 bases and J by 0 bases, and 2 bases separated the two germline ends. The CDR3 extends over 13 amino acids. The sample was pancreas tissue. The clonotype comes from a male donor with IPEX syndrome. This chain joins TRBV6-6 and TRBJ2-2, with D unclear. The CDR3 loop is CASSYSNTGELFF. The CDR3 DNA reads TGTGCCAGCAGTTATTCGAACACCGGGGAGCTGTTTTTT.